This T cell receptor beta chain was sequenced during a study of cytomegalovirus exposure and HLA in healthy donors. Germline trimming cut 4 bases from V and 6 bases from J; bases unmatched to any gene: 15. Germline loops: CDR1 SGHDN, CDR2 FVKESK. The CDR3 sequence is 17 residues long. Clones were sequenced by immunoSEQ multiplex PCR, and TCRdb holds only the in-frame ones, with some missing. The sample has approximately 82,000 clones, roughly 96% seen once. This clone was detected only once. Specimen: PBMCs. J is TRBJ2-3 and V is TRBV14; TRBD2 matches 8 bases. This TCR derives from a woman aged 18-29 years in good health and CMV-seronegative. The CDR3 reads CASSLPKWRGAGDTQYF. The CDR3 DNA reads as TGTGCCAGCAGCCTGCCCAAGTGGCGGGGGGCCGGGGATACGCAGTATTTT.